This TCR beta chain was captured by sequencing in a study of graft-versus-host responses after intestinal transplantation. In the study overall: After anti-thymocyte globulin induction, recipients took tacrolimus and steroids for approximately 3 years. Broader study findings: Subjects displaying graft-donor T cell macrochimerism possessed elevated graft-versus-host to host-versus-graft clonal ratios inside allografts. GvH clones occurred in recipient marrow; some first appeared in ileum or blood. Early HvG declines after transplant were associated with peak circulating GvH clone levels.

Generated by immunoSEQ multiplex PCR, the TCRdb table keeps only in-frame clones and is missing some. The sample includes 84,000 or so clones, 82% of them seen just once. Germline CDR1 and CDR2: MNHEY and SMNVEV (reference sequence). After removal of 4 bases from V and 4 bases from J, the junction contained 9 bases not matched to a gene. This CDR3 has 15 residues. As for this clone: Its antigen remains unidentified.

The genes are TRBV27 and TRBJ1-1; TRBD1 matches 7 bases. The source was unstimulated CD4+ T cells sorted from spleen or lymph node cells, collected before intestinal transplant. This clonotype originated in a human donor who received an intestinal transplant. In DNA, the CDR3 is TGTGCCAGCAGTTCGGGACAGACCCCAGGCACTGAAGCTTTCTTT. Protein product: CASSSGQTPGTEAFF.